Here is one TCR beta chain with its context. Its antigen is undetermined. The CDR3 covers 18 residues. CDR1 is LNHDA and CDR2 is SQIVND in the germline V gene (reference sequence). V trimming: 3 bases; J trimming: 2 bases; junction bases outside the gene matches: 5. The data derive from a study of T cells in Graves' hyperthyroidism and ophthalmopathy. Researchers barred patients who had uncontrolled infection, other autoimmune disease, pregnancy or lactation. Amplified TCR beta CDR3 regions derived from RNA transcripts. With the HTBI primer set, the TCR CDR3 went through a first round of RT-PCR. TCRdb passed the multiplex PCR reads through MiXCR, listing each CDR3 protein once. The sample holds 650,000 to 800,000 distinct CDR3 sequences, 45% seen once. General observations from the study: Ophthalmopathy was identified by the model a median around 6.3 months ahead of onset.

The gene calls are TRBV19 and TRBJ2-3, with 16 bases aligning to TRBD2. The receptor's source is an adult man with Graves' disease, either hyperthyroidism or ophthalmopathy (not recorded which). Sequenced sample: peripheral blood or thyroid tissue (not recorded which). The CDR3 is CASSISGLAGGLTDTQYF. CDR3 bases: TGTGCCAGTAGTATTTCGGGACTAGCGGGAGGGCTCACAGATACGCAGTATTTT. Full variable domain (outside the CDR3, taken from reference TRBV19 and TRBJ2-3): DGGITQSPKYLFRKEGQNVTLSCEQNLNHDAMYWYRQDPGQGLRLIYYSQIVNDFQKGDIAEGYSVSREKKESFPLTVTSAQKNPTAFYLCASSISGLAGGLTDTQYFGPGTRLTVL.